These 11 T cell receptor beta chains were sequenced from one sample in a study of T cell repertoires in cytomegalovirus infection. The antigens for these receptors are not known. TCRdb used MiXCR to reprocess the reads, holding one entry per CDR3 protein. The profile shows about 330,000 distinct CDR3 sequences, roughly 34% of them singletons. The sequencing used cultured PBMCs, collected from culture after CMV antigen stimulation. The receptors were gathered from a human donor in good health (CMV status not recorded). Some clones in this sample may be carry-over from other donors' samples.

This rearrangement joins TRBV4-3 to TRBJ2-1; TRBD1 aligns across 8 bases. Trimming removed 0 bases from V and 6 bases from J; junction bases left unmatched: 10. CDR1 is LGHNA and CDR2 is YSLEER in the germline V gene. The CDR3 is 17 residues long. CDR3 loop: CASSQDNRQGRFNEQFF. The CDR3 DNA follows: TGCGCCAGCAGCCAAGATAATCGACAGGGGAGGTTCAATGAGCAGTTCTTC.

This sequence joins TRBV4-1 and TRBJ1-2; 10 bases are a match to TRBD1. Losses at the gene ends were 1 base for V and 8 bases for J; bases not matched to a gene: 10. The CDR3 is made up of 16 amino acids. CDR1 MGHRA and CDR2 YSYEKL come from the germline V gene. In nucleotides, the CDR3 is TGCGCCAGCAGCCAAGGTGCACGGACAGGGGGGGAAGGCTACACCTTC. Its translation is CASSQGARTGGEGYTF.

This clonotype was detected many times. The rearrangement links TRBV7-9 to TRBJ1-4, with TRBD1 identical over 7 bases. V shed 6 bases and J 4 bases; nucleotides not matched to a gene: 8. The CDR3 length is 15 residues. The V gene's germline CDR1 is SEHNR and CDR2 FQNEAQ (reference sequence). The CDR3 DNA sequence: TGTGCCAGCAGACCTGACAGGGTTGGTAATGAAAAACTGTTTTTT. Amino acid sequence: CASRPDRVGNEKLFF.

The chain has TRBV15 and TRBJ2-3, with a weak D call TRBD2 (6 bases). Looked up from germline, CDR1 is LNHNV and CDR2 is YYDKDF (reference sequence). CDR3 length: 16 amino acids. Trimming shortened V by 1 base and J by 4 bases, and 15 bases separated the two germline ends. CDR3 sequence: CATSRVRGVGSDTQYF. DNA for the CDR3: TGTGCCACCAGCAGAGTACGCGGGGTAGGCTCAGATACGCAGTATTTT.

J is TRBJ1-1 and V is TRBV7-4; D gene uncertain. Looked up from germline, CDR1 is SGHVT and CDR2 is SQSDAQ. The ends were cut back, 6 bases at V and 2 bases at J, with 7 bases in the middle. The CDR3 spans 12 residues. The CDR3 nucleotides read TGTGCCAGCAGATCTATAAACACTGAAGCTTTCTTT. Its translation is CASRSINTEAFF.

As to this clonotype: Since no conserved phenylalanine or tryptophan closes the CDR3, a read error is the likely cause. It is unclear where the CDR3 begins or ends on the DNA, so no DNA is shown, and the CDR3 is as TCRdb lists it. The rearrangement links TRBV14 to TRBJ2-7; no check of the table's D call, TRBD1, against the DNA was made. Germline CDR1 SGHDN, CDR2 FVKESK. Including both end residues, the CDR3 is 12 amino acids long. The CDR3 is CASSRGSGHPAI.

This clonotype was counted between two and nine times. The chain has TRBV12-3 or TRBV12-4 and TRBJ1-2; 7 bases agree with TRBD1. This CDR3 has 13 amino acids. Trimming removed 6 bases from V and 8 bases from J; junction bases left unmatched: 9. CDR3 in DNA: TGTGCCAGCAGCTCCCGACAGGGTTGGGGCTACACCTTC. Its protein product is CASSSRQGWGYTF.

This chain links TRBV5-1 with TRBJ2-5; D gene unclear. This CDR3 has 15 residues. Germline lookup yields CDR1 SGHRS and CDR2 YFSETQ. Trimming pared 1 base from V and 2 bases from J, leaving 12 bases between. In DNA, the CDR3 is TGCGCCAGCAGCTTGTTGGAGTCCGGGCAAGAGACCCAGTACTTC. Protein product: CASSLLESGQETQYF.

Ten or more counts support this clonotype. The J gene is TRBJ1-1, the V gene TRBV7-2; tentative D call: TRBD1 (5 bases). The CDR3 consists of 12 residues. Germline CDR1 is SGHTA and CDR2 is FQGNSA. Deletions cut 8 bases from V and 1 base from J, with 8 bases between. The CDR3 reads CASGHPNTEAFF. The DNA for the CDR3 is TGTGCCAGCGGACACCCGAACACTGAAGCTTTCTTT. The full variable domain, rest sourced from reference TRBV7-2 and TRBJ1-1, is GAGVSQSPSNKVTEKGKDVELRCDPISGHTALYWYRQSLGQGLEFLIYFQGNSAPDKSGLPSDRFSAERTGGSVSTLTIQRTQQEDSAVYLCASGHPNTEAFFGQGTRLTVV.

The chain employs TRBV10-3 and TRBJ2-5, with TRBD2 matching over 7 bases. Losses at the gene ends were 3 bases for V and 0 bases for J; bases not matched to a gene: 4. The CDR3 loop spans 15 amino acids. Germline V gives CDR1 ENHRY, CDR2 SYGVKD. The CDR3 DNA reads TGTGCCATCAGTGATTTAAGCGGGGACCAAGAGACCCAGTACTTC. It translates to CAISDLSGDQETQYF.

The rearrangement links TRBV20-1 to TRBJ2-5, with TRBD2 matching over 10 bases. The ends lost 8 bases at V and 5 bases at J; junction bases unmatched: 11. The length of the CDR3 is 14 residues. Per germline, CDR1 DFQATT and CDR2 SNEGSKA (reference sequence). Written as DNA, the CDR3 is TGCAGTCCCCGACTAGCGGGTGGTGGTGAGACCCAGTACTTC. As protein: CSPRLAGGGETQYF.